This T cell receptor (beta chain) was observed in a study of cytomegalovirus exposure and HLA in healthy donors. While the first cohort had about 610 subjects, the donors belonged to the separate validation cohort of about 120 subjects. As concerns this clone: Its antigen is unknown.

General study points: It was approximately 150 TCR beta chains that were listed as cytomegalovirus-associated.

Sequenced by immunoSEQ multiplex PCR; TCRdb stores in-frame clones only, minus some. The profile shows tens of thousands of clones, around 93% of them singletons. The sequencing input was PBMCs. This receptor was identified in a man aged 18-30 years in good health and CMV-seronegative.

The CDR3 sequence is CASSSLREVVDTQYF. CDR3 in DNA: TGTGCCAGCAGCTCATTGCGGGAGGTGGTAGATACGCAGTATTTT. V and J are TRBV7-3 and TRBJ2-3; 8 bases are shared with TRBD2. CDR3 length: 15 amino acids. Germline CDR1 is SGHTA and CDR2 is FQGTGA. Germline trimming cut 4 bases from V and 5 bases from J; bases unmatched to any gene: 8. The variable domain in full, completed from reference TRBV7-3 and TRBJ2-3, reads GAGVSQTPSNKVTEKGKYVELRCDPISGHTALYWYRQSLGQGPEFLIYFQGTGAADDSGLPNDRFFAVRPEGSVSTLKIQRTERGDSAVYLCASSSLREVVDTQYFGPGTRLTVL.